The present TCR beta chain was sequenced within a study of Graves' ophthalmopathy and Graves' hyperthyroidism. Study background: Stable hyperthyroidism meant no progression to ophthalmopathy within 18 months of follow-up. Findings and caveats of the study: Detection in blood was also observed for most expanded thyroid clonotypes above 0.001 frequency. The model's prediction of ophthalmopathy progression had 70.59% sensitivity and roughly 72% specificity.

Participants with hyperthyroidism, aged 18 to 65, were newly diagnosed with under 2 months' duration. RNA transcripts were the source from which TCR beta CDR3 regions were amplified. First-round RT-PCR relied on HTBI primers, and a second-round multiplex PCR came next. TCRdb redid the calling of the multiplex PCR reads with MiXCR, one entry per CDR3 protein. This sample has more than 1,000,000 distinct CDR3 sequences; less than 45% occur once, and the top ten carry 11%. As to this clonotype: The antigen is undetermined.

This receptor was obtained from an adult man with Graves' hyperthyroidism. Sequenced: peripheral blood or thyroid tissue (not recorded which).

In nucleotides, the CDR3 is TGTGCCAGCAGTACGAACAGGGGAAGTTCTGGAAACACCATATATTTT. It translates to CASSTNRGSSGNTIYF. This chain uses TRBV12-3 or TRBV12-4 with TRBJ1-3; 7 bases map to TRBD1. The CDR3 extends over 16 amino acids. Germline trimming cut 5 bases from V and 1 base from J; bases unmatched to any gene: 8.